This T cell receptor (beta chain) was found in a study of T cell changes during pregnancy in multiple sclerosis. The sample holds a few counts of this clone. Germline V gene sequence: CDR1 MGHRA, CDR2 YSYEKL. The V and J ends lost 0 bases and 4 bases respectively, with 10 bases between them. The CDR3 has 15 amino acids. Sequencing was performed with immunoSEQ multiplex PCR; in TCRdb, only in-frame clones are kept and a portion is missing. The sample records some 48,000 clones, more than 85% being singletons. The clonotype originates from a female donor with multiple sclerosis, enrolled in a pregnancy study. The chain uses TRBV4-1 and TRBJ1-3; D gene unclear. Sequencing used CD8+ T cells from peripheral blood mononuclear cells, obtained in the first trimester of pregnancy. The CDR3 nucleotides read TGCGCCAGCAGCCAAGAGTCCAGATCCGGAAACACCATATATTTT. Translating it yields CASSQESRSGNTIYF.